This TCR beta chain was recovered during a study of T-cell memory formation after mild COVID-19. The CDR3 consists of 18 residues. The V and J ends lost 5 bases and 3 bases respectively, with 23 bases between them. Per germline, CDR1 MGHRA and CDR2 YSYEKL. 5'RACE with constant-segment primers built TCRalpha and TCRbeta cDNA libraries with UMIs. MiXCR, applied by TCRdb to the 5' RACE reads, yields one record per CDR3 protein. The sample lists 55,000 to 75,000 distinct CDR3 sequences, around a quarter seen once, with around 46% in the top ten. This receptor was obtained from a man aged 18 to 29 who had mild COVID-19 (a few samples of this study predate the infection). Cell type and time point are not known. This chain joins TRBV4-1 and TRBJ2-1; D could derive from TRBD1 or TRBD2 (6 bases each). The source material was PBMCs or a T cell subset sorted from them (not recorded which). CDR3 residues: CASSTQLRGEIYYNEQFF. The CDR3 DNA follows: TGCGCCAGCAGCACCCAATTAAGGGGGGAGATTTACTACAATGAGCAGTTCTTC.